The rows below give T cell receptor beta chains drawn from one sample of a study of metastatic and nonmetastatic thyroid tumors. Using MiXCR, TCRdb reanalyzed the PCR reads. In the table there are some 84,000 clones, around 7.8% of which are singletons. Sequences were obtained from blood. The receptors were gathered from a female donor with papillary thyroid cancer or a benign thyroid nodule (not recorded which). Some clones in this sample may be carry-over from other donors' samples. CDR3s include the opening cysteine and the closing phenylalanine or tryptophan. D genes are given only for firm matches. Not every row has a clone size; where given, it reads once, few, many or a size class.

v_gene	j_gene	abundance	d_gene	CDR3aa	CDR3nt
TRBV10-3	TRBJ2-7	few	TRBD1	CAISWTGNTYEQYF	TGTGCCATCAGCTGGACAGGGAATACCTACGAGCAGTACTTC
TRBV27	TRBJ2-1	many	-	CASSLSRGGYNEQFF	TGTGCCAGCAGTTTATCAAGGGGAGGATACAATGAGCAGTTCTTC
TRBV19	TRBJ2-7	many	-	CASSYETFGYEQYF	TGTGCCAGTAGTTACGAGACTTTCGGCTACGAGCAGTACTTC
TRBV2	TRBJ2-3	many	-	CASSEWAGAMDTQYF	TGTGCCAGCAGTGAGTGGGCGGGGGCGATGGATACGCAGTATTTT
TRBV5-4	TRBJ1-6	few	-	CASTPGGPNSPLHF	TGTGCCAGCACCCCCGGGGGGCCAAATTCACCCCTCCACTTT
TRBV5-4	TRBJ1-2	many	-	CASSGGTYGYTF	TGTGCCAGCAGCGGGGGGACCTATGGCTACACCTTC
TRBV2	TRBJ1-5	many	-	CASSEQGRGGNQPQHF	TGTGCCAGCAGTGAACAGGGGCGCGGTGGCAATCAGCCCCAGCATTTT
TRBV5-1	TRBJ1-2	many	-	CASSLGMGDGYTF	TGCGCCAGCAGCTTGGGAATGGGAGATGGCTACACCTTC
TRBV6-1	TRBJ2-1	-	TRBD2	CASSDSSGRANEQSF	TGTGCCAGCAGTGACTCTAGCGGGAGGGCCAATGAGCAGTCCTTC
TRBV20-1	TRBJ2-5	few	TRBD2	CSAGLGEETQYF	TGCAGTGCTGGACTAGGGGAAGAGACCCAGTACTTC
TRBV11-1	TRBJ1-1	many	-	CASSLGSAGILNTEAFF	TGTGCCAGCAGCTTAGGGTCTGCAGGCATCTTGAACACTGAAGCTTTCTTT
TRBV20-1	TRBJ2-7	many	-	CSARDRGYGYEQYF	TGCAGTGCTAGAGATCGAGGTTACGGATACGAGCAGTACTTC
TRBV6-7	TRBJ2-2	many	TRBD2	CASSYSNRAGGEHRGAVF	TGTGCCAGCAGTTACTCGAATAGAGCGGGGGGAGAACACCGGGGAGCTGTTTTT
TRBV10-2	TRBJ1-1	many	-	CASSEARQVAEAFF	TGCGCCAGCAGTGAGGCTAGACAGGTCGCTGAAGCTTTCTTT
TRBV29-1	TRBJ2-3	many	TRBD2	CSVEDERGGNTDTQYF	TGCAGCGTTGAAGATGAGCGGGGGGGCAACACAGATACGCAGTATTTT
TRBV10-3	TRBJ2-6	few	-	CAISGEVVSSGANVLTF	TGTGCCATCAGTGGCGAAGTGGTGAGCTCTGGGGCCAACGTCCTGACTTTC
TRBV7-3	TRBJ1-2	-	TRBD1	CASSTRQGHGYTF	TGTGCCAGCAGCACCCGACAGGGCCATGGCTACACCTTC
TRBV20-1	TRBJ1-4	few	-	CSARPSRGGEKLFF	TGCAGTGCTAGACCCTCGCGGGGCGGTGAAAAACTGTTTTTT
TRBV12-3/TRBV12-4	TRBJ2-3	many	TRBD2	CASSGLSGGEDTQYF	TGTGCCAGCAGCGGACTTAGCGGGGGGGAAGATACGCAGTATTTT
TRBV25-1	TRBJ2-4	many	-	CASSGGGLGDIQYF	TGTGCCAGCAGTGGAGGGGGGCTTGGGGACATTCAGTACTTC
TRBV19	TRBJ2-4	-	-	CASSFQGSNIQYF	TGTGCCAGTAGTTTCCAGGGCTCAAACATTCAGTACTTC
TRBV7-2	TRBJ1-3	many	-	CASSLHSSGNTIYF	TGTGCCAGCAGCTTACACAGCTCTGGAAACACCATATATTTT
TRBV6-2/TRBV6-3	TRBJ1-1	-	-	CASSYARTANTEAFF	TGTGCCAGCAGTTACGCACGGACAGCGAACACTGAAGCTTTCTTT
TRBV6-4	TRBJ2-2	many	-	CASSDGNTGELFF	TGTGCCAGCAGTGACGGGAACACCGGGGAGCTGTTTTTT
TRBV19	TRBJ2-7	many	-	CASSTADNSYEQYF	TGTGCCAGTAGTACCGCGGACAACTCCTACGAGCAGTACTTC
TRBV25-1	TRBJ1-2	many	-	CASSPEEGPQTGDLYYGYTF	TGTGCCAGCAGTCCCGAGGAGGGACCCCAAACGGGGGATCTGTACTATGGCTACACCTTC
TRBV10-2	TRBJ1-2	many	TRBD1	CASSPGSDRGDYGYTF	TGCGCCAGCAGTCCGGGATCCGACAGGGGGGACTATGGCTACACCTTC
TRBV4-2	TRBJ2-1	few	-	CASSQDEVNEQFF	TGTGCCAGCAGCCAAGATGAGGTAAATGAGCAGTTCTTC
TRBV19	TRBJ1-2	few	TRBD1	CASRLGGQGFGYTF	TGTGCCAGCCGTCTAGGCGGACAGGGTTTTGGCTACACCTTC
TRBV27	TRBJ1-5	-	-	CASSPKGPNRVNKPKHF	TGTGCCAGCAGCCCTAAGGGTCCTAACAGGGTTAATAAGCCCAAGCATTTT
TRBV24-1	TRBJ1-4	many	TRBD1	CATGTGGATNEKLFF	TGTGCCACCGGGACAGGGGGTGCAACTAATGAAAAACTGTTTTTT
TRBV20-1	TRBJ1-2	-	TRBD1	CSTSTGTGNGYTF	TGCAGTACATCCACCGGGACAGGGAACGGCTACACCTTC
TRBV20-1	TRBJ2-2	many	-	CSAASPNTGELFF	TGCAGTGCTGCCTCCCCGAACACCGGGGAGCTGTTTTTT